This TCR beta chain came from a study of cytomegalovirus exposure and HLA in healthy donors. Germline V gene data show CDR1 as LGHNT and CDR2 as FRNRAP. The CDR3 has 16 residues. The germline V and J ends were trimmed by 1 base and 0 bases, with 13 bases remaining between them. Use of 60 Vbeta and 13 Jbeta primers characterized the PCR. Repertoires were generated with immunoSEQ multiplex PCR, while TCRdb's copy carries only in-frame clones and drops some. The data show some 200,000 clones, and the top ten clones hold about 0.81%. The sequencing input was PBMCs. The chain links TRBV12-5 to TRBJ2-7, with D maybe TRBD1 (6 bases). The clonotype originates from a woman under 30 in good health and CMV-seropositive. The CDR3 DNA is TGTGCTAGTGGTTTGGCAGGGGCCCACAGCTCCTACGAGCAGTACTTC. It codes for CASGLAGAHSSYEQYF. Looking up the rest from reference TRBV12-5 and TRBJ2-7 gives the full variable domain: DARVTQTPRHKVTEMGQEVTMRCQPILGHNTVFWYRQTMMQGLELLAYFRNRAPLDDSGMPKDRFSAEMPDATLATLKIQPSEPRDSAVYFCASGLAGAHSSYEQYFGPGTRLTVT.